These T cell receptor beta chains were read from a single sample in a study of T cell repertoires in cytomegalovirus infection. TCRdb re-called the reads with MiXCR, one entry per CDR3 protein. Of approximately 500,000 distinct CDR3 sequences in the sample, approximately 17% were seen once. Sequencing was done on a sample of CD8+ T cells from PBMCs. These receptors were obtained from a human donor in good health (CMV status not recorded). Some clones in this sample may be carry-over from other donors' samples. Each CDR3 is given with its conserved first and last residue. D genes are given only for firm matches. The size field is filled for only some rows; it gives once, few, many or a size class.

TRBJ2-3	TRBV20-1	.	.	TGCAGTGCTAGACCCCAAGGGCAGTCAGATACGCAGTATTTT	CSARPQGQSDTQYF
TRBJ1-3	TRBV14	.	many	TGTGCCAGCAGCCAAGAAGCGGGACACCCAGTTGGAAACACCATATATTTT	CASSQEAGHPVGNTIYF
TRBJ1-2	TRBV25-1	.	few	TGTGCCAGCAGTGAATGGAATGGGGTTGGGATAGACGGCTACACCTTC	CASSEWNGVGIDGYTF
TRBJ2-7	TRBV27	.	few	TGTGCCAGCAGTTCTACCAACCGGGACGTCCTCTCCTTC	CASSSTNRDVLSF
TRBJ2-3	TRBV12-5	.	many	TGTGCTAGTGGCACCCGGAGGGGAAGGGGATATACGCAGTATTTT	CASGTRRGRGYTQYF
TRBJ2-1	TRBV2	.	.	TGTGCCAGCAGTCAAGGGCAGTCCCCTTACAATGAGCAGTTCTTC	CASSQGQSPYNEQFF
TRBJ2-7	TRBV11-2	TRBD2	many	TGTGCCAGCAGCCCGGCCTCTAGCGGGAGGGCCTCCTACGAGCAGTACTTC	CASSPASSGRASYEQYF
TRBJ1-1	TRBV12-3/TRBV12-4	.	many	TGTGCCAGCAGTCCGACACGAGGGTCGAACACTGAAGCTTTCTTT	CASSPTRGSNTEAFF
TRBJ2-1	TRBV4-1	TRBD2	many	TGCGCCAGCAGCCAAGATCCCCCTAGCGGGAGGGTTTACAATGAGCAGTTCTTC	CASSQDPPSGRVYNEQFF
TRBJ2-7	TRBV10-3	TRBD1	.	TGTGCCATCAGTGCATTTAAGGGACAGGAGACCTACGAGCAGTACTTC	CAISAFKGQETYEQYF
TRBJ2-2	TRBV24-1	.	.	TGTGCCACCAGTGATTTGCTGGTAAACACCGGGGAGCTGTTTTTT	CATSDLLVNTGELFF
TRBJ1-1	TRBV29-1	TRBD1	.	TGCAGCGGCCGACAGGGGGCTAGCACTGAAGCTTTCTTT	CSGRQGASTEAFF
TRBJ1-1	TRBV7-3	.	many	TGTGCCAGCAGCTTATACGGGGGCGGTGGCACTGAAGCTTTCTTT	CASSLYGGGGTEAFF
TRBJ2-2	TRBV11-2	TRBD2	many	TGTGCCAGCAGCTTAGTGGGTCGCGGGACTAGCGGGACGAGCGGGGAGCTGTTTTTT	CASSLVGRGTSGTSGELFF
TRBJ2-7	TRBV29-1	.	many	TGCAGCGTTGAAGACTTATCCAGCGGATCCTACGAGCAGTACTTC	CSVEDLSSGSYEQYF
TRBJ2-2	TRBV29-1	TRBD1	.	TGCAGCGTTCGACAGGGTAACGGGGAGCTGTTTTTT	CSVRQGNGELFF
TRBJ1-2	TRBV9	.	.	TGTGCAAGCAGCGTAGCAGCGGGTTCCGGCGGCTACACCTTC	CASSVAAGSGGYTF
TRBJ1-1	TRBV10-3	.	many	TGTGCCATCAGTGGCGGGACGGATACGTTCCAAGCTTTCTTT	CAISGGTDTFQAFF
TRBJ2-2	TRBV5-6	.	many	TGTGCCAGCAGCTTAAGAGGATTCAACACCGGGGAGCTGTTTTTT	CASSLRGFNTGELFF